The table lists the clone carrying this TCR beta chain with many counts. What it binds is unknown. MiXCR, run by TCRdb on the RT-PCR reads, gives a single entry per CDR3 protein. The data hold about 240,000 distinct CDR3 sequences, with approximately 12% observed a single time. The record originates from a study of response to subunit inactivated influenza vaccine. General observations from the study: The authors put forward the suggestion that each seasonal influenza vaccination may bring in only a limited number of new T cells.

V lost 5 bases, J lost 8 bases, and 10 bases lay in between. Germline V lookup: CDR1 MGHDK, CDR2 SYGVNS. There are 12 residues in the CDR3. The specimen was non-naive T cells sorted from PBMCs, collected 14 to 15 days before vaccination. V and J are TRBV25-1 and TRBJ2-1; D gene unclear. The sequence was obtained from a middle-aged man who received an inactivated influenza vaccine. The CDR3 sequence: CASSRSHYEQFF. The CDR3 bases are TGTGCCAGCAGTCGTTCGCATTATGAGCAGTTCTTC.